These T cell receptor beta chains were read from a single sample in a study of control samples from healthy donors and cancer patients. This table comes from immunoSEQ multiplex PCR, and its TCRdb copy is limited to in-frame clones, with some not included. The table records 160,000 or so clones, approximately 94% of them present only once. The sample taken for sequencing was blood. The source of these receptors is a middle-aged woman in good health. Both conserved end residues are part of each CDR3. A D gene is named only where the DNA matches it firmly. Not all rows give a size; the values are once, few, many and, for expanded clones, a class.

cdr3_nt: TGTGCCATCAGTGATGAGGGGAAGACAGGGAATGAAAAACTGTTTTTT
cdr3_aa: CAISDEGKTGNEKLFF
d_call: TRBD1
clone_size: .
j_call: TRBJ1-4
v_call: TRBV10-3

cdr3_nt: TGTGCCAGCAGTGAAAGCGGCGCGCGTGTAGGCTACACCTTC
cdr3_aa: CASSESGARVGYTF
d_call: .
clone_size: .
j_call: TRBJ1-2
v_call: TRBV25-1

cdr3_nt: TGTGCCAGCAGCTTAGGACAGTCGAATGAGCAGTTCTTC
cdr3_aa: CASSLGQSNEQFF
d_call: .
clone_size: .
j_call: TRBJ2-1
v_call: TRBV7-2

cdr3_nt: TGTGCCAGCAGCTTAGTGACAGGTGGTGAAGCTTTCTTT
cdr3_aa: CASSLVTGGEAFF
d_call: .
clone_size: .
j_call: TRBJ1-1
v_call: TRBV7-9

cdr3_nt: TGTGCCAGCAGCAAAAAGCCGGGACAGGGGGCTCGGGAGCAGTACTTC
cdr3_aa: CASSKKPGQGAREQYF
d_call: .
clone_size: .
j_call: TRBJ2-7
v_call: TRBV21-1

cdr3_nt: TGTGCCAGCAGCGTAAAACTGAACACTGAAGCTTTCTTT
cdr3_aa: CASSVKLNTEAFF
d_call: .
clone_size: .
j_call: TRBJ1-1
v_call: TRBV9

cdr3_nt: TGTGCCAGCAGTGCCACGCGAGGACAGGGGGGGAGCGAGGGCTACACCTTC
cdr3_aa: CASSATRGQGGSEGYTF
d_call: TRBD1
clone_size: .
j_call: TRBJ1-2
v_call: TRBV2

cdr3_nt: TGTGCCAGCAGTGACAGGGAGTCTAGGTATGGCTACACCTTC
cdr3_aa: CASSDRESRYGYTF
d_call: TRBD1
clone_size: .
j_call: TRBJ1-2
v_call: TRBV9

cdr3_nt: TGTGCCAGCAGCGCAGGCCGGGACAGGGGGAACACCGGGGAGCTGTTTTTT
cdr3_aa: CASSAGRDRGNTGELFF
d_call: TRBD1
clone_size: .
j_call: TRBJ2-2
v_call: TRBV7-9

cdr3_nt: TGTGCCATCAGTGAGTCGGGGCAGTACTATGGCTACACCTTC
cdr3_aa: CAISESGQYYGYTF
d_call: .
clone_size: .
j_call: TRBJ1-2
v_call: TRBV10-3

cdr3_nt: TGTGCCAGCAGTCCCTTTCTCTATGGCTACACCTTC
cdr3_aa: CASSPFLYGYTF
d_call: .
clone_size: .
j_call: TRBJ1-2
v_call: TRBV12-3/TRBV12-4

cdr3_nt: TGTGCCAGCAGCTTAGGCGGGGTAAGAGGGAACACTGAAGCTTTCTTT
cdr3_aa: CASSLGGVRGNTEAFF
d_call: .
clone_size: .
j_call: TRBJ1-1
v_call: TRBV7-2

cdr3_nt: TGCGCCAGCAGTCCGGCCGGGACTCCTATCTACGAGCAGTACTTC
cdr3_aa: CASSPAGTPIYEQYF
d_call: .
clone_size: .
j_call: TRBJ2-7
v_call: TRBV5-1

cdr3_nt: TGTGCCAGTAGTATATTTTCAGGGCCCTATGGCTACACCTTC
cdr3_aa: CASSIFSGPYGYTF
d_call: .
clone_size: .
j_call: TRBJ1-2
v_call: TRBV19

cdr3_nt: TGTGCCACCAGCAGAGATTTAGTTAACCAACTGTTTTTT
cdr3_aa: CATSRDLVNQLFF
d_call: .
clone_size: .
j_call: TRBJ1-4
v_call: TRBV15

cdr3_nt: TGTGCCAGCAGTCCGACTAGAGGGGACTCCTACGAGCAGTACTTC
cdr3_aa: CASSPTRGDSYEQYF
d_call: .
clone_size: few
j_call: TRBJ2-7
v_call: TRBV6-2/TRBV6-3

cdr3_nt: TGTGCCAGCAGCTTAGGCGCAAACAATTCACCCCTCCACTTT
cdr3_aa: CASSLGANNSPLHF
d_call: .
clone_size: .
j_call: TRBJ1-6
v_call: TRBV11-3

cdr3_nt: TGCAGCGTTGAAGATCGCCAGACCTTGATGGGGGAGCTGTTTTTT
cdr3_aa: CSVEDRQTLMGELFF
d_call: .
clone_size: .
j_call: TRBJ2-2
v_call: TRBV29-1

cdr3_nt: TGTGCCTGGTTAAGCACGAACACTGAAGCTTTCTTT
cdr3_aa: CAWLSTNTEAFF
d_call: .
clone_size: .
j_call: TRBJ1-1
v_call: TRBV30

cdr3_nt: TGTGCCAGCAGCTTTGGACAGGGCAAGAACACTGAAGCTTTCTTT
cdr3_aa: CASSFGQGKNTEAFF
d_call: TRBD1
clone_size: .
j_call: TRBJ1-1
v_call: TRBV9

cdr3_nt: TGTGCCAGCAGCTTCGGGACTATCCAAGAGACCCAGTACTTC
cdr3_aa: CASSFGTIQETQYF
d_call: TRBD2
clone_size: .
j_call: TRBJ2-5
v_call: TRBV11-2

cdr3_nt: TGTGCCAGTAGTAGACAGGGGGCCACCGAGCAGTACTTC
cdr3_aa: CASSRQGATEQYF
d_call: TRBD1
clone_size: .
j_call: TRBJ2-7
v_call: TRBV19

cdr3_nt: TGTGCCAGCAGCCCAGTTCGGGGGAACACTGAAGCTTTCTTT
cdr3_aa: CASSPVRGNTEAFF
d_call: .
clone_size: .
j_call: TRBJ1-1
v_call: TRBV7-9

cdr3_nt: TGCGCCAGCAGCCAACAGGGACAGATTAATTCACCCCTCCACTTT
cdr3_aa: CASSQQGQINSPLHF
d_call: TRBD1
clone_size: .
j_call: TRBJ1-6
v_call: TRBV4-1

cdr3_nt: TGCAGCGCCTCCGGGGTCCAAGAGACCCAGTACTTC
cdr3_aa: CSASGVQETQYF
d_call: .
clone_size: .
j_call: TRBJ2-5
v_call: TRBV29-1

cdr3_nt: TGTGCCAGCAGCTTAGCGAACAGCAATGAGCAGTTCTTC
cdr3_aa: CASSLANSNEQFF
d_call: .
clone_size: .
j_call: TRBJ2-1
v_call: TRBV7-8

cdr3_nt: TGTGCCAGTAGTATCGACAGACCCTACGAGCAGTACTTC
cdr3_aa: CASSIDRPYEQYF
d_call: .
clone_size: .
j_call: TRBJ2-7
v_call: TRBV19

cdr3_nt: TGTGCCAGCAGCTTAACAGGGGTCATTCAGTACTTC
cdr3_aa: CASSLTGVIQYF
d_call: TRBD1
clone_size: .
j_call: TRBJ2-4
v_call: TRBV7-2

cdr3_nt: TGCGCCAGCAGCCCTAGCGTCACCCGAAGGGATGAGCAGTTCTTC
cdr3_aa: CASSPSVTRRDEQFF
d_call: .
clone_size: .
j_call: TRBJ2-1
v_call: TRBV4-3

cdr3_nt: TGTGCCAGCAGTTACGGCAGGAATAACGAGGCTTTCTTT
cdr3_aa: CASSYGRNNEAFF
d_call: .
clone_size: .
j_call: TRBJ1-1
v_call: TRBV6-5

cdr3_nt: TGCGCCAGCAGTGAGCGCCCCGAGCAGTACTTC
cdr3_aa: CASSERPEQYF
d_call: .
clone_size: .
j_call: TRBJ2-7
v_call: TRBV10-2

cdr3_nt: TGCGCCAGCAGCTGTGCTGGGGAGCTAGCCAAAAACATTCAGTACTTC
cdr3_aa: CASSCAGELAKNIQYF
d_call: .
clone_size: .
j_call: TRBJ2-4
v_call: TRBV10-1

cdr3_nt: TGTGCCAGTAGGCGGACAGGGTACGGGAGTGGAAACACCATATATTTT
cdr3_aa: CASRRTGYGSGNTIYF
d_call: TRBD1
clone_size: .
j_call: TRBJ1-3
v_call: TRBV19

cdr3_nt: TGTGCCAGCCGGGGGACAACCTACGAGCAGTACTTC
cdr3_aa: CASRGTTYEQYF
d_call: .
clone_size: .
j_call: TRBJ2-7
v_call: TRBV5-6

cdr3_nt: TGTGCCAGTAGTCCGGGACAGGGGGGCAATGAGCAGTTCTTC
cdr3_aa: CASSPGQGGNEQFF
d_call: TRBD1
clone_size: .
j_call: TRBJ2-1
v_call: TRBV19